This TCR beta chain was identified in a study of T cells in Graves' hyperthyroidism and ophthalmopathy. This clonotype was recorded a few times. One base away lies a much larger clone, so this may be a sequencing read error. The CDR3 is 14 amino acids. The V gene's germline CDR1 is LNHDA and CDR2 SQIVND (reference sequence). The hyperthyroidism patients had all been newly diagnosed, and their disease duration was under 2 months. Their ages ranged from 18 to 65 years. RNA transcripts gave rise to amplified TCR beta CDR3 regions. Carried out on the TCR CDR3, a first-round RT-PCR used the HTBI primer set. Each CDR3 protein gets one entry after TCRdb re-called the multiplex PCR reads with MiXCR. Of more than 150,000 distinct CDR3 sequences in the sample, approximately 17% are singletons; the top ten hold roughly 32%.

V is TRBV19 and J is TRBJ1-2, with D perhaps TRBD1 (6 bases). This TCR was recovered from a woman aged 50 to 65 with Graves' hyperthyroidism. Sequencing was carried out using blood. CDR3 loop: CASSKQGRNYDYTF. CDR3 nucleotide sequence: TGTGCCAGTAGTAAACAGGGTAGGAACTATGACTACACCTTC.